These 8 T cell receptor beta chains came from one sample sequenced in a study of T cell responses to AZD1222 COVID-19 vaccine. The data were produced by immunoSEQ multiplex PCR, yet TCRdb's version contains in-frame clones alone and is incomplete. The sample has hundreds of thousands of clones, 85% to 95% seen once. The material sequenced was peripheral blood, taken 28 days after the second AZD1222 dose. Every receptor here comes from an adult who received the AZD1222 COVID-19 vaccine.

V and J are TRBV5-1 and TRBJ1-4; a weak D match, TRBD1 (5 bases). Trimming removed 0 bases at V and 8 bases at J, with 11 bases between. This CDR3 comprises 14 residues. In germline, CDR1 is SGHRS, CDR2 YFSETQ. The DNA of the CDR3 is TGCGCCAGCAGCTTGGCCAGGGAGGGGGAAAAACTGTTTTTT. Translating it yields CASSLAREGEKLFF.

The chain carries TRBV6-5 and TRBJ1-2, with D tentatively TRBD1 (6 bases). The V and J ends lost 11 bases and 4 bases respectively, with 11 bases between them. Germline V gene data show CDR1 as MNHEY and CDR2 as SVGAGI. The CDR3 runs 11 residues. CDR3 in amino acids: CASSTGYGYTF. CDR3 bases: TGTGCCTCATCGACAGGCTATGGCTACACCTTC.

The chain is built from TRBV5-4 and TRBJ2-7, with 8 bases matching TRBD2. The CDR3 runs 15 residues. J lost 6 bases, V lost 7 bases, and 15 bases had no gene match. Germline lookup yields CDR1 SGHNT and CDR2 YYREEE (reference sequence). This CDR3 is CASRYSGDSRGEQYF. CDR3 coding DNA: TGTGCCAGCCGTTATAGCGGGGACTCACGGGGCGAGCAGTACTTC. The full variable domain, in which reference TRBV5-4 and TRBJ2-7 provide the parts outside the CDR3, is ETGVTQSPTHLIKTRGQQVTLRCSSQSGHNTVSWYQQALGQGPQFIFQYYREEENGRGNFPPRFSGLQFPNYSSELNVNALELDDSALYLCASRYSGDSRGEQYFGPGTRLTVT.

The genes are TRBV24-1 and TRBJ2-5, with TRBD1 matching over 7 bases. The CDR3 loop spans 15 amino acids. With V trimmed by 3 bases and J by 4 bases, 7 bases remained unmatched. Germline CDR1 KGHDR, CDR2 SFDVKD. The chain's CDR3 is CATSDARGPAETQYF. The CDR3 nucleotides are TGTGCCACCAGTGATGCTAGGGGGCCCGCAGAGACCCAGTACTTC.

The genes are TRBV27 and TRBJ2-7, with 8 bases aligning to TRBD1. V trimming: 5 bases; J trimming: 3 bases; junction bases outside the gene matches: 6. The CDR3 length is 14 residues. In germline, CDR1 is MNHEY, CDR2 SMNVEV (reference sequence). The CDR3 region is CASSNDDRGYEQYF. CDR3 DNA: TGTGCCAGCAGTAACGACGACAGGGGCTACGAGCAGTACTTC.

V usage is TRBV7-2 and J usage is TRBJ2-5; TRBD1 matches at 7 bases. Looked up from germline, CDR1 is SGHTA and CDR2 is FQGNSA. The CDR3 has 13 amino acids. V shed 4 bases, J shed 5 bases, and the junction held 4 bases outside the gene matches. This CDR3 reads CASSSRDSETQYF. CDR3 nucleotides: TGTGCCAGCAGCTCCCGGGACAGTGAGACCCAGTACTTC.

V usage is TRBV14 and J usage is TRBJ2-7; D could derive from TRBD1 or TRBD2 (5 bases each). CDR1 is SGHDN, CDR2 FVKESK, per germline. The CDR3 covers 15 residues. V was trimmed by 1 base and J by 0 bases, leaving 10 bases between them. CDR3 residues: CASSQGGSLSYEQYF. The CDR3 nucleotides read TGTGCCAGCAGCCAAGGGGGGAGCCTCTCCTACGAGCAGTACTTC.

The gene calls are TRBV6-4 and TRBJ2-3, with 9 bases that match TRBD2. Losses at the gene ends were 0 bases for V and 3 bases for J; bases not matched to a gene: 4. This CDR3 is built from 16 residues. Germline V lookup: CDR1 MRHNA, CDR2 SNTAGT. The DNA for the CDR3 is TGTGCCAGCAGTGACTCGGCGGGAGGGCCGACAGATACGCAGTATTTT. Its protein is CASSDSAGGPTDTQYF.